Listed here are 16 T cell receptor beta chains from one sample, sequenced in a study of human T cells and chemical hapten exposure (dated by TCRdb to the early 2020s). The library was prepared using RACE. Sequencing used a NextSeq 500. TCRdb reprocessed the public reads (quality trimming at Q25 with fastp, clone calling with MiXCR) and kept in-frame beta chains. Rows merge per CDR3 protein into single entries with the most common DNA and genes. A total of tens of thousands of distinct CDR3 sequences appear in this sample, 11% of them only once. Of the sample, roughly 1.4% is held by the ten largest clones. The time point label, read with the paper, signifies: patch test 3, about 24 weeks after DPC sensitization. Taken with the paper, the label for treatment or condition translates to: therapeutic diphenylcyclopropenone sensitization with weekly scalp DPC. Sample: whole blood, taken in connection with sensitization to the hapten diphenylcyclopropenone (DPC). The source of these receptors is a woman in her forties or fifties with alopecia areata. Some clones in this sample may be carry-over from other donors' samples.

This sequence joins TRBV29-1 and TRBJ1-1; D call uncertain. V gave up 7 bases and J gave up 4 bases, with 10 bases separating them. CDR3 length equals 11 residues. The germline V gene encodes CDR1 SQVTM and CDR2 ANQGSEA. The CDR3 region is CSAVYGTEAFF. DNA for the CDR3: TGCAGCGCAGTGTATGGCACTGAAGCTTTCTTT.

This clonotype was picked up many times. The CDR3 DNA follows: TGTGCCAGCAGTTACTACGACCCTGGGGCCAACGTCCTGACTTTC. Residues: CASSYYDPGANVLTF. V is TRBV6-6 and J is TRBJ2-6; D is unclear. Germline V gives CDR1 MNHNY, CDR2 SVGAGI (reference sequence). This CDR3 has 15 amino acids. Trimming took 1 base from V and 2 from J, leaving 6 bases between them.

This clonotype was picked up many times. This chain links TRBV12-3 or TRBV12-4 with TRBJ2-3, with 10 nucleotides matching TRBD1. The CDR3 contains 18 residues. Losses at the gene ends were 1 base for V and 6 bases for J; bases not matched to a gene: 13. The CDR3 DNA reads as TGTGCCAGCAGTTTAGAGGCAGGACAGGGGGTTCCTAAGGATACGCAGTATTTT. Residues: CASSLEAGQGVPKDTQYF.

The chain is built from TRBV12-3 or TRBV12-4 and TRBJ2-6; 8 nucleotides match TRBD2. With V trimmed by 8 bases and J by 0 bases, 15 bases remained unmatched. The CDR3 covers 19 residues. The CDR3 nucleotides read TGTGCCAGCGCCCCCGGGAGGGCACCTACACCCTCTGGGGCCAACGTCCTGACTTTC. This sequence encodes CASAPGRAPTPSGANVLTF.

This clonotype is a singleton in its sample. Since a much larger clone is just one base distant, this may be a read error. The chain couples TRBV12-3 or TRBV12-4 to TRBJ2-3; D possibly corresponds to TRBD2 (5 bases). CDR3 length: 15 residues. Trimming left V 4 bases short and J 6 bases short, with 17 bases between. In nucleotides, the CDR3 is TGTGCCAGCAGTTCTCCGGGATACTCACCCGATACGCAGTATTTT. Translating it yields CASSSPGYSPDTQYF.

This clonotype showed up just a few times. The chain recombines TRBV7-3 with TRBJ2-1, with D tentatively TRBD1 (6 bases). V was shortened by 0 bases and J by 5 bases, with 14 bases between the two germline ends. Germline assignment: CDR1 SGHTA and CDR2 FQGTGA. This CDR3 region has 16 residues. The CDR3 nucleotides are TGTGCCAGCAGCTTAACACAGGGACAAGGTCACAATGAGCAGTTCTTC. It translates to CASSLTQGQGHNEQFF.

The chain links TRBV10-1 to TRBJ2-6; D is uncertain. Germline V lookup: CDR1 WNHNN, CDR2 SYGVQD (reference sequence). The CDR3 has 13 residues. Trimming left V 5 bases short and J 2 bases short, with 4 bases between. CDR3 region: CASSSPGANVLTF. The CDR3 DNA reads TGCGCCAGCAGTTCTCCTGGGGCCAACGTCCTGACTTTC.

This clonotype was observed a few times. This rearrangement joins TRBV6-2 or TRBV6-3 to TRBJ1-2; 8 bases are shared with TRBD1. Per germline, CDR1 MNHEY and CDR2 SVGEGT. The junction had 8 bases not matched to a gene; V was cut back by 8 bases and J by 0 bases. The CDR3 has 15 amino acids. The CDR3 sequence is CASQAGQGPNYGYTF. The CDR3 region has the DNA TGTGCCAGCCAAGCCGGACAGGGCCCTAACTATGGCTACACCTTC.

The V gene is TRBV7-2, the J gene TRBJ1-2, with D tentatively TRBD1 (5 bases). The CDR3 runs 13 residues. V was cut by 3 bases and J by 8 bases, with 13 bases left in between. Germline V gene lookup returns CDR1 SGHTA and CDR2 FQGNSA. CDR3 nucleotides: TGTGCCAGCAGCTTGCGCAGGGAGATCGGCTACACCTTC. This gives the protein CASSLRREIGYTF.

This clonotype was seen ten or more times. The CDR3, as DNA: TGCAGCGTCCCCGCGGGGGGCCCTACAGATACGCAGTATTTT. This translates into CSVPAGGPTDTQYF. The V and J genes are TRBV29-1 and TRBJ2-3; TRBD2 aligns across 8 bases. Trimming at V came to 6 bases and at J to 3 bases, leaving 8 bases not matched to a gene. The CDR3 has 14 residues. Germline V gives CDR1 SQVTM, CDR2 ANQGSEA.

This clonotype was found a few times. The V and J genes are TRBV6-2 or TRBV6-3 and TRBJ1-1, with a possible D match to TRBD1 (5 bases). The length of the CDR3 is 13 residues. Germline lookup yields CDR1 MNHEY and CDR2 SVGEGT. Trimming took 10 bases from V and 0 from J, leaving 12 bases between them. Here the CDR3 reads CATKEDMNTEAFF. The CDR3 bases are TGTGCCACCAAGGAGGACATGAACACTGAAGCTTTCTTT.

This clonotype has a handful of counts. This chain joins TRBV4-3 and TRBJ2-3; 9 nucleotides match TRBD2. Germline V gene lookup returns CDR1 LGHNA and CDR2 YSLEER. The CDR3 spans 14 residues. V was clipped by 4 bases and J by 7 bases; unmatched bases: 6. CDR3 residues: CASSLGLAGNTQYF. Here the CDR3 DNA reads TGCGCCAGCAGCCTGGGACTAGCCGGAAATACGCAGTATTTT.

This clonotype was counted ten times or more. The rearrangement joins TRBV18 to TRBJ1-2; 8 nucleotides line up with TRBD1. The CDR3 is made up of 16 amino acids. In germline, CDR1 is KGHSH, CDR2 LQKENI. V gave up 6 bases and J gave up 4 bases; unmatched junction bases: 13. For the CDR3, the DNA is TGTGCCAGCTCCCCTACCAGGGACAGGCCTCTCTATGGCTACACCTTC. This translates into CASSPTRDRPLYGYTF. Looking up the rest from reference TRBV18 and TRBJ1-2 gives the full variable domain: NAGVMQNPRHLVRRRGQEARLRCSPMKGHSHVYWYRQLPEEGLKFMVYLQKENIIDESGMPKERFSAEFPKEGPSILRIQQVVRGDSAAYFCASSPTRDRPLYGYTFGSGTRLTVV.

The chain links TRBV6-6 to TRBJ2-5; D is uncertain. V was shortened by 6 bases and J by 5 bases, with 13 bases between the two germline ends. From germline, CDR1 is MNHNY and CDR2 SVGAGI (reference sequence). The CDR3 extends over 13 amino acids. The CDR3 region is CASSAQMGETQYF. The CDR3 nucleotides are TGTGCCAGCAGCGCCCAAATGGGGGAGACCCAGTACTTC.

The rearrangement uses TRBV7-9 and TRBJ1-1; D might be TRBD1 (6 bases). CDR1 is SEHNR, CDR2 FQNEAQ, per germline (reference sequence). V was clipped by 1 base and J by 8 bases, with 11 bases between them. The CDR3 extends over 13 amino acids. The CDR3 DNA reads as TGTGCCAGCAGCTTAGTCCAGGGGACCGAAGCTTTCTTT. It is translated as CASSLVQGTEAFF.

This clonotype was counted only a few times. The chain uses TRBV4-2 and TRBJ2-5, with D unresolved. CDR1 LGHNA and CDR2 YNFKEQ come from the germline V gene. The CDR3 has 14 residues. Trimming pared 0 bases from V and 1 base from J, leaving 6 bases between. The CDR3 DNA follows: TGTGCCAGCAGCCAAGATCGGATCCAAGAGACCCAGTACTTC. Protein sequence: CASSQDRIQETQYF.